The clone carrying this TCR beta chain has just one count. Measured with immunoSEQ multiplex PCR; TCRdb has only the in-frame clones, and not every one. The sample records under 300,000 clones, less than 85% being singletons. These data originate in a study of blood T cell repertoires in COVID-19. The CDR3 has 15 residues. Per the germline V gene, CDR1 is SGHNT and CDR2 is YYREEE (reference sequence). The germline V and J ends were trimmed by 4 bases and 0 bases, with 13 bases remaining between them. The rearrangement joins TRBV5-4 to TRBJ1-1; a possible D gene is TRBD1 (6 bases). Sequencing input: peripheral blood. This receptor was identified in a man aged 55 to 70 who had recovered from COVID-19. The CDR3 DNA sequence: TGTGCCAGCAGCCCCCAGGGGCTGATGAACACTGAAGCTTTCTTT. This encodes CASSPQGLMNTEAFF.